The next 2 T cell receptor beta chains were all read from a single sample in a study of blood T cell repertoires in COVID-19. The protocol was immunoSEQ multiplex PCR, while the TCRdb copy is restricted to in-frame clones and leaves out a portion. The table has about 440,000 clones, about 90% seen once. The sequencing sample was made of PBMCs or T cells enriched from blood (not recorded which). The receptors here all came from a man aged 18 to 30 who had recovered from COVID-19.

The V and J genes are TRBV2 and TRBJ1-5; D is perhaps TRBD1 (5 bases). Germline V gene lookup returns CDR1 SNHLY and CDR2 FYNNEI. With 6 bases removed from V and 4 bases from J, the gap between germline ends came to 10 bases. The CDR3 has 13 amino acids. DNA of the CDR3: TGTGCCAGCAGAGACAGCCGTAATCAGCCCCAGCATTTT. Translating gives CASRDSRNQPQHF.

V and J are TRBV10-3 and TRBJ1-1, with D possibly matching TRBD1 (6 bases). Germline values: CDR1 ENHRY, CDR2 SYGVKD. Trimming took 0 bases from V and 5 from J, leaving 7 bases between them. CDR3 length equals 13 residues. The CDR3 nucleotides read TGTGCCATCAGTGAGTCCCAGGGGACTGAAGCTTTCTTT. The encoded protein is CAISESQGTEAFF.